This entry describes one T cell receptor beta chain. Its cognate antigen is unknown. With baseline, cycle 4 day 1, and cycle 7 day 1 as timepoints, blood was sampled. The assay was immunoSEQ multiplex PCR, and TCRdb's table has in-frame clones only and misses some. Here the sample spans some 130,000 clones, approximately 90% being singletons. The data were obtained in a study of OX40 agonist ivuxolimab in advanced cancers. Study at large: Partial response was recorded in three patients: one hepatocellular carcinoma and two cutaneous melanoma cases. Study-wide findings and caveats: No determination was made of the antigen specificity of the expanded peripheral T cells. Nonresponders, in some cases, also had low normalized T-cell clonal expansion.

This CDR3 region has 14 residues. Germline assignment: CDR1 MDHEN and CDR2 SYDVKM. After removal of 8 bases from V and 1 base from J, the junction contained 3 bases not matched to a gene. The sample here was CD4+ or CD8+ T cells sorted from blood, taken in a trial of the OX40 agonist ivuxolimab. The chain has TRBV28 and TRBJ2-7, with TRBD2 identical over 12 bases. The TCR comes from an adult with an advanced solid tumor such as melanoma, head and neck, liver or kidney cancer. Written as DNA, the CDR3 is TGTGCCAGCCGGACTAGCGGGACTTCCTACGAGCAGTACTTC. Translating it yields CASRTSGTSYEQYF.